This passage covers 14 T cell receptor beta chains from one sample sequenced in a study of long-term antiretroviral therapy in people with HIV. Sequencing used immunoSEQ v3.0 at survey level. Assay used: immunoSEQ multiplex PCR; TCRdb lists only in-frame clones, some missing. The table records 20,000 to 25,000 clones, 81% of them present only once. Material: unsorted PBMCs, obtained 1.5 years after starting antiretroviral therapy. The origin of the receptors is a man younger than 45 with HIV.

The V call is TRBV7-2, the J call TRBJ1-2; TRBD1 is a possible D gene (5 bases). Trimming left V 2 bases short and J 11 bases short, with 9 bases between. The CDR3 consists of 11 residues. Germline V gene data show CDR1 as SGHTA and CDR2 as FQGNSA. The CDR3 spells CASSLQGHYTF. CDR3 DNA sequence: TGTGCCAGCAGCTTACAGGGCCATTACACCTTC.

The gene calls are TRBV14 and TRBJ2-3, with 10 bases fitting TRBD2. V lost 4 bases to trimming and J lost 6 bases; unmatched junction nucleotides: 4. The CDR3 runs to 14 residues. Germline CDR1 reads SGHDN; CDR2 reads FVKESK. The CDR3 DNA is TGTGCCAGCAGCCGGCTAGCGGGGGTGGATACGCAGTATTTT. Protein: CASSRLAGVDTQYF.

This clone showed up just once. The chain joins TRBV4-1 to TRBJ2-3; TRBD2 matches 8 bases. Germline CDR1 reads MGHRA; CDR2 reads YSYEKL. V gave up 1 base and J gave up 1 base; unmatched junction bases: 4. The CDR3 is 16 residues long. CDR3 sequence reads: CASSQGTSRRTDTQYF. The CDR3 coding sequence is TGCGCCAGCAGCCAAGGGACTAGCAGGCGCACAGATACGCAGTATTTT.

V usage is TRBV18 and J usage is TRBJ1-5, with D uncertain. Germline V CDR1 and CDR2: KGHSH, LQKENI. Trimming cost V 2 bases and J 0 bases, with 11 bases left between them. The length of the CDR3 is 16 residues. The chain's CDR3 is CASSPEPLYSNQPQHF. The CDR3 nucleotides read TGTGCCAGCTCACCAGAGCCCCTTTATAGCAATCAGCCCCAGCATTTT.

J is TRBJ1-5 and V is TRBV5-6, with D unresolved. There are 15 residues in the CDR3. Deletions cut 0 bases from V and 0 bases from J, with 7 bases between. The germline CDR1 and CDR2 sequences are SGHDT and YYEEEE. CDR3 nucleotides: TGTGCCAGCAGCTTGGCCGGAGATAGCAATCAGCCCCAGCATTTT. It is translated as CASSLAGDSNQPQHF.

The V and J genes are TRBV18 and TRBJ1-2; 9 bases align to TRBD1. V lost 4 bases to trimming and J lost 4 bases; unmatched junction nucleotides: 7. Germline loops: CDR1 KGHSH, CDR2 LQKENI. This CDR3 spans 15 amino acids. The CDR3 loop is CASSLGTGNGYGYTF. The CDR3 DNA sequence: TGTGCCAGCTCACTGGGGACAGGGAATGGCTATGGCTACACCTTC.

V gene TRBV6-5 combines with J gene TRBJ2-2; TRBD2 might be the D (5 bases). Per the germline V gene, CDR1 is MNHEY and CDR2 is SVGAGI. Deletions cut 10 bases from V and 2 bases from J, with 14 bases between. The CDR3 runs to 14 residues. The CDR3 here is CATAGHKNTGELFF. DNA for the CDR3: TGTGCCACCGCGGGTCACAAAAACACCGGGGAGCTGTTTTTT.

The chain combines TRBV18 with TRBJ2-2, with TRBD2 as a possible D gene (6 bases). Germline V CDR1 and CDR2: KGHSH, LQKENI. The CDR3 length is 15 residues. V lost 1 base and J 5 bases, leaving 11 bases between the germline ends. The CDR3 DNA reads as TGTGCCAGCTCACCACTTCAAGGAGGGACCGGGGAGCTGTTTTTT. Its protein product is CASSPLQGGTGELFF.

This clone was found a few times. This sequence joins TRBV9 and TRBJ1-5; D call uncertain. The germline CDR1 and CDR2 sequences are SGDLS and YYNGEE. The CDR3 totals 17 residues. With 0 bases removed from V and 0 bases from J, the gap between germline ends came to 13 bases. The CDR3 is CASSVVLTDYSNQPQHF. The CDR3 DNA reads TGTGCCAGCAGCGTAGTCCTGACCGATTATAGCAATCAGCCCCAGCATTTT.

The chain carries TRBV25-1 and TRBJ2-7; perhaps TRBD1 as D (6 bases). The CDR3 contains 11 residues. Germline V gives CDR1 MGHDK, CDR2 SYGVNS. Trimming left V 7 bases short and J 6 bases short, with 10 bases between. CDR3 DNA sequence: TGTGCCAGCATGCAGGGGATCGAGCAGTACTTC. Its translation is CASMQGIEQYF.

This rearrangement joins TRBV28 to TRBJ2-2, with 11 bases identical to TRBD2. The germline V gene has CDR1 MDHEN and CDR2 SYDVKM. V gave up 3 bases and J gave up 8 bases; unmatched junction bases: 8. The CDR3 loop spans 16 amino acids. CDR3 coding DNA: TGTGCCAGCAGTTTTGTCCTAGCGGGGGGTATTGGGGAGCTGTTTTTT. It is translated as CASSFVLAGGIGELFF. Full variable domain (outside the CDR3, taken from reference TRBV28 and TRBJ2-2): DVKVTQSSRYLVKRTGEKVFLECVQDMDHENMFWYRQDPGLGLRLIYFSYDVKMKEKGDIPEGYSVSREKKERFSLILESASTNQTSMYLCASSFVLAGGIGELFFGEGSRLTVL.

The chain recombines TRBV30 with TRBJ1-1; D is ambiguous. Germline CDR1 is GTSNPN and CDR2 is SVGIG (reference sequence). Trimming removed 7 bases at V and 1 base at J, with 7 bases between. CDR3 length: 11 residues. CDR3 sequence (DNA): TGTGCCTCATCGGGGAACACTGAAGCTTTCTTT. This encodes CASSGNTEAFF.

DNA for the CDR3: TGTGCCAGCAGCCAATTCTCCGGCGTCTACGAGCAGTACTTC. It translates to CASSQFSGVYEQYF. V is TRBV14 and J is TRBJ2-7, with D unclear. The CDR3 runs 14 residues. V lost 2 bases and J 3 bases, leaving 11 bases between the germline ends. Germline-derived CDR1 and CDR2 are SGHDN and FVKESK.

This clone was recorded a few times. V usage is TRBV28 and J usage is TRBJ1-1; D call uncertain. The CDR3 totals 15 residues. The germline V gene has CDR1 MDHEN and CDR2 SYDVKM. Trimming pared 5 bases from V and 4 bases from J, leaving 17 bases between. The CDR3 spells CASSPRGGGSTEAFF. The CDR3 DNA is TGTGCCAGCAGTCCCCGGGGTGGAGGGAGCACTGAAGCTTTCTTT. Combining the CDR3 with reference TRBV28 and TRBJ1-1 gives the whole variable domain DVKVTQSSRYLVKRTGEKVFLECVQDMDHENMFWYRQDPGLGLRLIYFSYDVKMKEKGDIPEGYSVSREKKERFSLILESASTNQTSMYLCASSPRGGGSTEAFFGQGTRLTVV.